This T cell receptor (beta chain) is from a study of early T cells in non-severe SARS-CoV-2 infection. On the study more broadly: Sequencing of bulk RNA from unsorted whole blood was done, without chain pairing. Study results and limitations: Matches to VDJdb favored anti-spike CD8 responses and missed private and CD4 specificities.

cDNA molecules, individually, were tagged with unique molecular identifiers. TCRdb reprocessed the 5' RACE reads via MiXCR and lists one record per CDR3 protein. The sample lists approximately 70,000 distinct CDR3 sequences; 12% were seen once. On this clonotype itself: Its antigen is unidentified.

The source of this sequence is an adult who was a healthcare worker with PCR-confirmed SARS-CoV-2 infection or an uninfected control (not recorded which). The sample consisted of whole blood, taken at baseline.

The CDR3 region is CATLTGVEETQYF. CDR3 sequence (DNA): TGTGCCACCCTGACAGGGGTCGAAGAGACCCAGTACTTC. V is TRBV12-3 or TRBV12-4 and J is TRBJ2-5, with 8 bases fitting TRBD1. Trimming removed 10 bases from V and 3 bases from J; junction bases left unmatched: 7. The CDR3 spans 13 residues.